The 9 T cell receptor beta chains in this list originate from one sample, sequenced in a study of blood T cell repertoires in COVID-19. Sequenced by immunoSEQ multiplex PCR; TCRdb stores in-frame clones only, minus some. The sample has 240,000 or so clones; roughly 91% are singletons. Source material: PBMCs or T cells enriched from blood (not recorded which). These receptors all stem from a man between 35 and 55 years old who had recovered from COVID-19.

This clone occurred a few times. The chain employs TRBV7-9 and TRBJ2-7; 13 nucleotides match TRBD2. This CDR3 is built from 17 residues. Looked up from germline, CDR1 is SEHNR and CDR2 is FQNEAQ (reference sequence). Trimming cost V 5 bases and J 6 bases; bases outside gene matches: 13. The CDR3 bases are TGTGCCAGCAGCCCCCTTGGACTAGCGGGAGTCCAAATCGAGCAGTACTTC. Protein product: CASSPLGLAGVQIEQYF. Supplemented by reference TRBV7-9 and TRBJ2-7, the full variable domain reads DTGVSQNPRHKITKRGQNVTFRCDPISEHNRLYWYRQTLGQGPEFLTYFQNEAQLEKSRLLSDRFSAERPKGSFSTLEIQRTEQGDSAMYLCASSPLGLAGVQIEQYFGPGTRLTVT.

The V and J genes are TRBV27 and TRBJ1-1; the match to TRBD1 covers 9 bases. Germline trimming cut 8 bases from V and 0 bases from J; bases unmatched to any gene: 7. The CDR3 has 15 residues. Germline CDR1 and CDR2: MNHEY and SMNVEV (reference sequence). CDR3 amino acids: CASATGGFMNTEAFF. Here the CDR3 DNA reads TGTGCCAGCGCGACAGGGGGATTTATGAACACTGAAGCTTTCTTT.

The chain combines TRBV5-4 with TRBJ2-7; 9 nucleotides match TRBD2. This CDR3 comprises 13 residues. Trimming took 3 bases from V and 11 from J; bases not matched to a gene: 9. Per germline, CDR1 SGHNT and CDR2 YYREEE (reference sequence). CDR3 sequence (DNA): TGTGCCAGCAGCTCTGTGGCGGGAGGGCCGGAGTACTTC. It yields the protein CASSSVAGGPEYF.

This clone was found once. V and J are TRBV24-1 and TRBJ2-1, with a weak D call TRBD2 (6 bases). Germline V gives CDR1 KGHDR, CDR2 SFDVKD. This CDR3 is 17 amino acids long. Trimming pared 3 bases from V and 2 bases from J, leaving 16 bases between. The CDR3 DNA is TGTGCCACCAGTGATCCGGACGGAGGGGTAGCCTACAATGAGCAGTTCTTC. As protein: CATSDPDGGVAYNEQFF.

This clone was counted a single time. The rearrangement links TRBV13 to TRBJ1-4; D unclear. V lost 4 bases and J lost 5, with 17 bases in between. The germline gives CDR1 PRHDT, CDR2 FYEKMQ (reference sequence). There are 16 residues in the CDR3. This CDR3 reads CASSSFEDTSNEKLFF. DNA for the CDR3: TGTGCCAGCAGCTCATTCGAAGACACGTCAAATGAAAAACTGTTTTTT.

V usage is TRBV2 and J usage is TRBJ2-3; possible D gene TRBD2, 6 bases. V was clipped by 4 bases and J by 0 bases, with 11 bases between them. The CDR3 has 15 residues. The germline gives CDR1 SNHLY, CDR2 FYNNEI. CDR3 loop: CASSGGTSSTDTQYF. CDR3 DNA: TGTGCCAGCAGTGGCGGGACTTCTAGCACAGATACGCAGTATTTT. Filled out from reference TRBV2 and TRBJ2-3, the complete variable domain reads EPEVTQTPSHQVTQMGQEVILRCVPISNHLYFYWYRQILGQKVEFLVSFYNNEISEKSEIFDDQFSVERPDGSNFTLKIRSTKLEDSAMYFCASSGGTSSTDTQYFGPGTRLTVL.

CDR3 region: CATGETEGYEQYF. CDR3 coding DNA: TGTGCCACGGGGGAGACCGAAGGCTACGAGCAGTACTTC. V usage is TRBV28 and J usage is TRBJ2-7; maybe TRBD2 (6 bases). This CDR3 has 13 residues. CDR1 is MDHEN and CDR2 is SYDVKM in the germline V gene. V shed 10 bases and J shed 3 bases, with 16 bases lying between them.

This clone has only a few counts. The chain combines TRBV27 with TRBJ2-1, with D possibly TRBD1 on 6 matching bases. In germline, CDR1 is MNHEY, CDR2 SMNVEV (reference sequence). V was trimmed by 0 bases and J by 8 bases, leaving 14 bases between them. The CDR3 spans 15 residues. The CDR3 region has the DNA TGTGCCAGCAGTTTATCCCTACAGGGTATGTATGAGCAGTTCTTC. Its protein product is CASSLSLQGMYEQFF.

This chain uses TRBV5-1 with TRBJ1-1, with 8 bases identical to TRBD1. CDR1 SGHRS and CDR2 YFSETQ come from the germline V gene. The CDR3 has 16 residues. Losses at the gene ends were 2 bases for V and 5 bases for J; bases not matched to a gene: 11. CDR3 sequence: CASSLVLNRGKTEAFF. CDR3 nucleotide sequence: TGCGCCAGCAGCTTAGTCTTAAACAGGGGGAAGACTGAAGCTTTCTTT.